The 32 T cell receptor beta chains below were found in one sample sequenced in a study of identical twins. Each CDR3 protein gets one entry after TCRdb re-called the 5' RACE reads with MiXCR. Altogether 450,000 or so distinct CDR3 sequences are present, approximately 15% being singletons, with the ten largest covering approximately 0.98%. These same records also appear under a second study, on yellow fever vaccine responses in identical twins.

Sequenced input: CD4+ T cells sorted from blood. All receptors derive from a woman younger than 30 in good health.

The chain combines TRBV28 with TRBJ1-5; 7 bases fit TRBD1. In germline, CDR1 is MDHEN, CDR2 SYDVKM. Losses at the gene ends were 2 bases for V and 7 bases for J; bases not matched to a gene: 5. There are 14 residues in the CDR3. Here the CDR3 reads CASSLLTGRQPQHF. CDR3 nucleotide sequence: TGTGCCAGCAGTTTACTGACAGGGAGGCAGCCCCAGCATTTT.

The table lists this clonotype with a few counts. The chain joins TRBV12-3 or TRBV12-4 to TRBJ1-6; TRBD1 matches 7 bases. CDR3 size: 12 residues. V was clipped by 6 bases and J by 9 bases; unmatched bases: 2. The CDR3 reads CASSTGVSPLHF. As DNA, the CDR3 is TGTGCCAGCAGCACAGGGGTTTCACCCCTCCACTTT.

The sample holds a few counts of this clonotype. The V and J genes are TRBV27 and TRBJ1-1; D might be TRBD1 (5 bases). Germline assignment: CDR1 MNHEY and CDR2 SMNVEV (reference sequence). V was clipped by 2 bases and J by 0 bases, with 16 bases between them. The CDR3 contains 17 residues. The CDR3 nucleotides read TGTGCCAGCAGTTTAAGGCAGGGAGCACGGATGAACACTGAAGCTTTCTTT. Its protein product is CASSLRQGARMNTEAFF.

The rearrangement joins TRBV5-1 to TRBJ2-6; D may correspond to TRBD1 or TRBD2 (6 bases each). The length of the CDR3 is 19 residues. Germline CDR1 reads SGHRS; CDR2 reads YFSETQ. The V end lost 3 bases, the J end lost 0 bases, and 19 bases lay between the germline ends. CDR3 DNA sequence: TGCGCCAGCAGCTCTTCAACAGGGACTGTCGTCTCTGGGGCCAACGTCCTGACTTTC. This codes for CASSSSTGTVVSGANVLTF. The whole variable domain, remainder taken from reference TRBV5-1 and TRBJ2-6, is KAGVTQTPRYLIKTRGQQVTLSCSPISGHRSVSWYQQTPGQGLQFLFEYFSETQRNKGNFPGRFSGRQFSNSRSEMNVSTLELGDSALYLCASSSSTGTVVSGANVLTFGAGSRLTVL.

Only a few counts were recorded for this clonotype. This chain uses TRBV20-1 with TRBJ2-7; D unresolved. Germline CDR1 DFQATT, CDR2 SNEGSKA (reference sequence). The CDR3 runs 15 residues. V was trimmed by 5 bases and J by 6 bases, leaving 23 bases between them. The chain's CDR3 is CSAETPGSGGREQYF. CDR3 in DNA: TGCAGTGCTGAAACTCCGGGTTCCGGCGGACGCGAGCAGTACTTC.

This clonotype was observed a few times. V gene TRBV5-1 combines with J gene TRBJ2-6; 10 nucleotides align to TRBD1. V lost 3 bases, J lost 0 bases, and 9 bases stayed unmatched. The CDR3 spans 19 residues. Germline V lookup: CDR1 SGHRS, CDR2 YFSETQ. The CDR3 reads CASSSPPGQGFSGANVLTF. The CDR3 bases are TGCGCCAGCAGCTCACCACCGGGACAGGGGTTCTCTGGGGCCAACGTCCTGACTTTC.

This clonotype was seen a few times. The J gene is TRBJ2-1, the V gene TRBV6-1, with 14 bases lining up with TRBD2. CDR3 length: 18 residues. Germline loops: CDR1 MNHNS, CDR2 SASEGT. V lost 6 bases, J lost 8 bases, and 15 bases stayed unmatched. CDR3 nucleotide sequence: TGTGCCAGCAGAAGAGGGACTAGCGGGAGTATACAGGGGGATGAGCAGTTCTTC. Translating gives CASRRGTSGSIQGDEQFF.

J is TRBJ2-4 and V is TRBV12-3 or TRBV12-4, with a weak D call TRBD2 (5 bases). Trimming removed 6 bases from V and 3 bases from J, with 18 bases in between. The CDR3 extends over 16 amino acids. CDR3 nucleotide sequence: TGTGCCAGCAGCCCGGAGCCGGGGTACGACAAAAACATTCAGTACTTC. Translation: CASSPEPGYDKNIQYF.

The rearrangement links TRBV10-2 to TRBJ2-7; D ambiguous. The CDR3 totals 13 residues. Looked up from germline, CDR1 is WSHSY and CDR2 is SAAADI. With 6 bases removed from V and 1 base from J, the gap between germline ends came to 10 bases. Written as DNA, the CDR3 is TGCGCCAGCAGGGAGACGGGTTCCTACGAGCAGTACTTC. It codes for CASRETGSYEQYF.

The chain combines TRBV13 with TRBJ1-6; no definite D call. V was clipped by 4 bases and J by 0 bases, with 16 bases between them. The CDR3 spans 18 residues. Germline loops: CDR1 PRHDT, CDR2 FYEKMQ (reference sequence). The CDR3 DNA reads TGTGCCAGCAGCTACGGCTCAAGGGTCAGCTCCTATAATTCACCCCTCCACTTT. Translated, it gives CASSYGSRVSSYNSPLHF.

J is TRBJ2-7 and V is TRBV12-3 or TRBV12-4; 9 nucleotides match TRBD1. The J segment lost 2 bases and the V segment lost 4 bases, leaving 6 bases of the junction unmatched. The length of the CDR3 is 15 residues. CDR3 sequence: CASSSDRQGAYEQYF. CDR3 DNA sequence: TGTGCCAGCAGTTCCGACCGACAGGGGGCCTACGAGCAGTACTTC.

This clonotype was counted a few times. The chain joins TRBV4-2 to TRBJ1-4, with 7 bases aligning to TRBD1. Germline CDR1 and CDR2: LGHNA and YNFKEQ. CDR3 length: 13 residues. J lost 5 bases, V lost 5 bases, and 2 bases had no gene match. In DNA form, the CDR3 reads TGTGCCAGCAGCGGGACAGACAATGAAAAACTGTTTTTT. Protein: CASSGTDNEKLFF.

The chain employs TRBV7-3 and TRBJ2-7; possible D gene TRBD1, 6 bases. The CDR3 length is 14 residues. The germline V gene has CDR1 SGHTA and CDR2 FQGTGA. Trimming stripped 5 bases from V and 6 bases from J, with 17 bases between. This CDR3 is CASSPGQGISEQYF. In DNA form, the CDR3 reads TGTGCCAGCAGCCCAGGGCAGGGGATAAGCGAGCAGTACTTC. The entire variable domain, with the rest obtained from reference TRBV7-3 and TRBJ2-7, is as follows: GAGVSQTPSNKVTEKGKYVELRCDPISGHTALYWYRQSLGQGPEFLIYFQGTGAADDSGLPNDRFFAVRPEGSVSTLKIQRTERGDSAVYLCASSPGQGISEQYFGPGTRLTVT.

The chain recombines TRBV19 with TRBJ2-2; unclear D gene. The CDR3 extends over 13 amino acids. Trimming left V 8 bases short and J 3 bases short, with 10 bases between. CDR1 LNHDA and CDR2 SQIVND come from the germline V gene (reference sequence). CDR3 sequence (DNA): TGTGCCAGTCAGTATGGCCACACCGGGGAGCTGTTTTTT. Translated: CASQYGHTGELFF.

V usage is TRBV27 and J usage is TRBJ1-1; 9 bases are a match to TRBD1. This CDR3 region has 13 residues. Germline CDR1 and CDR2: MNHEY and SMNVEV (reference sequence). Trimming cost V 5 bases and J 5 bases; bases outside gene matches: 3. CDR3 DNA: TGTGCCAGCAGTGGACAGGGGAGGACTGAAGCTTTCTTT. It is translated as CASSGQGRTEAFF.

The chain is built from TRBV15 and TRBJ2-7; 7 nucleotides align to TRBD2. J was trimmed by 3 bases and V by 1 base; bases with no gene match: 0. The CDR3 consists of 13 residues. Germline CDR1 reads LNHNV; CDR2 reads YYDKDF (reference sequence). The CDR3 sequence: CATSRVAGYEQYF. The CDR3 DNA reads as TGTGCCACCAGCAGAGTAGCGGGCTACGAGCAGTACTTC.

The chain employs TRBV7-9 and TRBJ2-3; tentative D call: TRBD1 (5 bases). V gave up 0 bases and J gave up 0 bases, with 10 bases separating them. CDR1 SEHNR and CDR2 FQNEAQ come from the germline V gene (reference sequence). This CDR3 has 16 amino acids. CDR3 nucleotides: TGTGCCAGCAGCTTAGCCTTGACAGAAAGCACAGATACGCAGTATTTT. It yields the protein CASSLALTESTDTQYF.

This clonotype was detected a few times. The chain combines TRBV3-1 with TRBJ2-1, with TRBD2 matching 7 bases. Germline V gene lookup returns CDR1 LGHDT and CDR2 YNNKEL (reference sequence). V shed 4 bases, J shed 5 bases, and the junction held 11 bases outside the gene matches. The CDR3 is made up of 16 amino acids. The CDR3 loop reads CASSPPGGPRNNEQFF. Here the CDR3 DNA reads TGTGCCAGCAGCCCACCGGGAGGCCCAAGAAACAATGAGCAGTTCTTC.

The chain uses TRBV7-2 and TRBJ2-2, with a possible D match to TRBD1 (6 bases). The CDR3 runs to 15 residues. Germline-derived CDR1 and CDR2 are SGHTA and FQGNSA. Trimming left V 6 bases short and J 2 bases short, with 13 bases between. This CDR3 reads CASSFTTGNTGELFF. In DNA, the CDR3 is TGTGCCAGCAGTTTTACGACAGGAAACACCGGGGAGCTGTTTTTT.

This clonotype was recorded many times. The chain is built from TRBV7-3 and TRBJ2-5; D is undetermined. This CDR3 spans 13 amino acids. Germline V gives CDR1 SGHTA, CDR2 FQGTGA. Trimming pared 5 bases from V and 1 base from J, leaving 8 bases between. The CDR3 DNA reads as TGTGCCAGCAGCCTAGACTTCCAAGAGACCCAGTACTTC. Translated, it gives CASSLDFQETQYF.

This clonotype has at least ten counts. The CDR3 here is CASSYSTGGRTDTQYF. The CDR3 bases are TGTGCCAGCAGTTACTCAACAGGGGGCCGCACAGATACGCAGTATTTT. The chain combines TRBV6-5 with TRBJ2-3, with 9 bases fitting TRBD1. Per germline, CDR1 MNHEY and CDR2 SVGAGI. After removal of 0 bases from V and 1 base from J, the junction contained 2 bases not matched to a gene. CDR3 length: 16 residues.

CDR3 sequence: CASSQAPETSGRRQFF. In DNA form, the CDR3 reads TGCGCCAGCAGCCAAGCCCCCGAGACTAGCGGGAGGAGGCAGTTCTTC. The genes are TRBV4-1 and TRBJ2-1, with 13 bases matching TRBD2. This CDR3 contains 16 residues. V shed 1 base, J shed 12 bases, and the junction held 9 bases outside the gene matches. CDR1 is MGHRA, CDR2 YSYEKL, per germline.

This clonotype occurred many times. The chain combines TRBV12-3 or TRBV12-4 with TRBJ2-7, with 13 bases that match TRBD2. J lost 0 bases, V lost 7 bases, and 6 bases had no gene match. This CDR3 spans 16 amino acids. CDR3 DNA: TGTGCCAGCACCCTACTAGCGGGAGGGAGCTCCTACGAGCAGTACTTC. This sequence encodes CASTLLAGGSSYEQYF.

This clonotype turned up a few times. V is TRBV24-1 and J is TRBJ2-2, with a tentative D call TRBD1 (5 bases). Trimming removed 4 bases at V and 1 base at J, with 9 bases between. Germline V gives CDR1 KGHDR, CDR2 SFDVKD. CDR3 length: 15 residues. CDR3 loop: CATSDAGQNTGELFF. In nucleotides, the CDR3 is TGTGCCACCAGTGACGCCGGACAGAACACCGGGGAGCTGTTTTTT.

The chain employs TRBV6-2 or TRBV6-3 and TRBJ2-5; D is perhaps TRBD2 (6 bases). V was pared by 6 bases and J by 7 bases, with 15 bases between. The CDR3 loop spans 13 amino acids. Germline lookup yields CDR1 MNHEY and CDR2 SVGEGT. The CDR3 protein is CASRPAGVGTQYF. CDR3 sequence (DNA): TGTGCCAGCAGGCCAGCGGGTGTAGGGACCCAGTACTTC.

This clonotype was counted only a few times. The chain links TRBV5-1 to TRBJ2-1; D is unresolved. Germline CDR1 SGHRS, CDR2 YFSETQ. The V end was cut by 0 bases, the J end by 9 bases, with 10 bases between. The CDR3 contains 13 residues. In nucleotides, the CDR3 is TGCGCCAGCAGCTTGGGTAGCCCCCTTGAGCAGTTCTTC. This encodes CASSLGSPLEQFF. Drawing the rest from reference TRBV5-1 and TRBJ2-1, the complete variable domain is KAGVTQTPRYLIKTRGQQVTLSCSPISGHRSVSWYQQTPGQGLQFLFEYFSETQRNKGNFPGRFSGRQFSNSRSEMNVSTLELGDSALYLCASSLGSPLEQFFGPGTRLTVL.

This clonotype was detected a few times. The chain combines TRBV4-2 with TRBJ2-3; possible D gene TRBD2, 5 bases. Trimming removed 0 bases from V and 2 bases from J, with 15 bases in between. The germline V gene has CDR1 LGHNA and CDR2 YNFKEQ. CDR3 length equals 17 residues. This CDR3 reads CASSQDNTGEYTDTQYF. DNA for the CDR3: TGTGCCAGCAGCCAAGATAACACCGGGGAGTACACAGATACGCAGTATTTT.

V gene TRBV10-3 combines with J gene TRBJ2-2; D not resolved. The CDR3 is 14 amino acids. V lost 3 bases, J lost 2 bases, and 7 bases lay in between. Per the germline V gene, CDR1 is ENHRY and CDR2 is SYGVKD. The CDR3 loop reads CAISEQKNTGELFF. DNA for the CDR3: TGTGCCATCAGTGAACAGAAAAACACCGGGGAGCTGTTTTTT.

The chain joins TRBV28 to TRBJ2-7; D gene unclear. The CDR3 has 14 amino acids. Per the germline V gene, CDR1 is MDHEN and CDR2 is SYDVKM. V was shortened by 6 bases and J by 0 bases, with 12 bases between the two germline ends. CDR3 in amino acids: CASSSIDGSYEQYF. CDR3 nucleotides: TGTGCCAGCAGCTCCATTGACGGCTCCTACGAGCAGTACTTC.

This clonotype has a handful of counts. The rearrangement uses TRBV10-3 and TRBJ2-2; possibly TRBD1 for D (6 bases). CDR1 and CDR2 (germline): ENHRY, SYGVKD. Trimming shortened V by 8 bases and J by 2 bases, and 9 bases separated the two germline ends. The CDR3 length is 13 residues. This CDR3 reads CAIGGTNTGELFF. For the CDR3, the DNA is TGTGCCATCGGGGGCACAAACACCGGGGAGCTGTTTTTT.

The V and J genes are TRBV11-3 and TRBJ2-3; D gene unclear. Looked up from germline, CDR1 is SGHNT and CDR2 is YENEEA. This CDR3 contains 16 residues. The V and J ends lost 1 base and 7 bases respectively, with 18 bases between them. CDR3 residues: CASSLGGDGGLNTQYF. CDR3 DNA: TGTGCCAGCAGCTTAGGAGGAGACGGCGGTTTAAATACGCAGTATTTT.

V gene TRBV3-1 combines with J gene TRBJ1-6; 7 positions match TRBD1. The CDR3 extends over 15 amino acids. The germline gives CDR1 LGHDT, CDR2 YNNKEL (reference sequence). V shed 2 bases, J shed 8 bases, and the junction held 6 bases outside the gene matches. The CDR3 DNA follows: TGTGCCAGCAGCCAACAGACAGGGCGGGATTCACCCCTCCACTTT. Protein sequence: CASSQQTGRDSPLHF.